Listed below are T cell receptor beta chains from one sample, sequenced in a study of neurological immune-mediated disorders. MiXCR, applied by TCRdb to the 5' RACE reads, yields one record per CDR3 protein. The sample gives 27,000 or so distinct CDR3 sequences, around 3.4% of which show up once; 6% to 8% is in the top ten. The specimen was PBMCs. The receptors were sampled from a woman aged 25 to 39 with multiple sclerosis. Both conserved end residues are part of each CDR3. A D gene is named only where the DNA matches it firmly. Only part of the rows carry a size: once, few, many, or a class if the clone is expanded.

TRBJ2-2	many	TRBV28	TRBD1	TGTGCCAGCGGACAGGGAAACACCGGGGAGCTGTTTTTT	CASGQGNTGELFF
TRBJ2-1	many	TRBV6-5	-	TGTGCCAGCAGTTACCAAAAAGGTGGAGCCTACAATGAGCAGTTCTTC	CASSYQKGGAYNEQFF
TRBJ2-3	many	TRBV9	-	TGTGCCAGCAGCATCGGCCCCTTATCAGATACGCAGTATTTT	CASSIGPLSDTQYF
TRBJ2-1	many	TRBV7-2	-	TGTGCCAGCACCCATGTGATAGGGGGCTACAATGAGCAGTTCTTC	CASTHVIGGYNEQFF
TRBJ2-1	many	TRBV6-6	TRBD2	TGTGCCAGCAGTTTGAGGGAGGGCTCCTACAATGAGCAGTTCTTC	CASSLREGSYNEQFF
TRBJ2-7	medium-sized	TRBV7-2	-	TGTGCCAGCAGCTTCAACGACGGGGGACCGGAGTACTTC	CASSFNDGGPEYF
TRBJ2-3	many	TRBV5-6	-	TGTGCCAGCAGCTCATCCGGCAGGGTGGCAGATACGCAGTATTTT	CASSSSGRVADTQYF
TRBJ2-7	many	TRBV10-3	TRBD1	TGTGCCATCAATGGACAGGGTGGGTACGAGCAGTACTTC	CAINGQGGYEQYF
TRBJ1-2	-	TRBV7-9	-	TGTGCCAGCAGCTTGACGGGGTCACTTAGAGGCTACACCTTC	CASSLTGSLRGYTF
TRBJ2-7	many	TRBV7-9	-	TGTGCCAGCAGCTCCCTGGACAAGTACGAGCAGTACTTC	CASSSLDKYEQYF
TRBJ2-1	many	TRBV29-1	TRBD2	TGCAGCACATGCGGACTAGCCGGCGATGAGCAGTTCTTC	CSTCGLAGDEQFF